Listed below are T cell receptor beta chains from one sample, sequenced in a study of blood T cell repertoires in COVID-19. Clones were read by immunoSEQ multiplex PCR, and TCRdb kept only the in-frame ones, dropping some. The repertoire holds about 280,000 clones, with approximately 86% as singletons. Sequences were obtained from peripheral blood. These receptors came from a woman in her 70s with COVID-19, enrolled during active disease. The CDR3 runs from the conserved cysteine through the conserved F or W.

CDR3 | J | V
CASSHTSGDEQFF | TRBJ2-1 | TRBV4-3
CASSIFQGKETQYF | TRBJ2-5 | TRBV19
CASSPRVRANEKLFF | TRBJ1-4 | TRBV7-2
CASSLQGAREQYF | TRBJ2-7 | TRBV5-8
CASSQRSGPQETQYF | TRBJ2-5 | TRBV3-1/TRBV3-2
CASSLSIGGGNTIYF | TRBJ1-3 | TRBV5-1
CASSVSGVADTQYF | TRBJ2-3 | TRBV2
CASSLRAGGDTEAFF | TRBJ1-1 | TRBV7-6
CASSLRSSGAFYEQYF | TRBJ2-7 | TRBV27
CASSYSASPTENTIYF | TRBJ1-3 | TRBV6-6
CASSYSGGGDTQYF | TRBJ2-3 | TRBV6-2/TRBV6-3
CASGTNRAGELFF | TRBJ2-2 | TRBV7-3
CASSDRDRVREVFKTQYF | TRBJ2-5 | TRBV6-4
CSVAFVLAGGNEQFF | TRBJ2-1 | TRBV29-1
CAWGLAGATDTQYF | TRBJ2-3 | TRBV30
CASSFSGEVIQYF | TRBJ2-4 | TRBV11-2
CASSPTSGVGETQYF | TRBJ2-5 | TRBV19
CASSRKGGYGNTIYF | TRBJ1-3 | TRBV6-5
CASSGTSRKDTQYF | TRBJ2-3 | TRBV11-2
CASSYSAQGDTQYF | TRBJ2-3 | TRBV5-1
CASSLSGGNTEAFF | TRBJ1-1 | TRBV5-1
CASSLAGDRGNSPLHF | TRBJ1-6 | TRBV7-9
CASSLTGNTEAFF | TRBJ1-1 | TRBV7-2
CASSEAEAGGPTDTQYF | TRBJ2-3 | TRBV2